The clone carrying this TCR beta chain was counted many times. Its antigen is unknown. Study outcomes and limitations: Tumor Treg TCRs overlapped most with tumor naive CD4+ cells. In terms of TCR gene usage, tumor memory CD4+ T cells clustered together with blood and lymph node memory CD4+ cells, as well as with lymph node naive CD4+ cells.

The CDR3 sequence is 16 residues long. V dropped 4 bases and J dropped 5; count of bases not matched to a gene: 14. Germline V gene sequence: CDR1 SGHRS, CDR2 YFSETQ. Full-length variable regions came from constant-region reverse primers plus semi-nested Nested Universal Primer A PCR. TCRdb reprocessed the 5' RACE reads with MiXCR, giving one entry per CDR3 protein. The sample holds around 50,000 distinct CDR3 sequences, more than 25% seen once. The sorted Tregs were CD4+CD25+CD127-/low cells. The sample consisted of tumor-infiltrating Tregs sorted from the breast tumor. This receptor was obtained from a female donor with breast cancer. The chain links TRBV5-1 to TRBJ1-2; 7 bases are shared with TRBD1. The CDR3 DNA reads TGCGCCAGCAGCGAGTCTACAGGGGTCGGAGCGTATGGCTACACCTTC. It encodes CASSESTGVGAYGYTF.